This T cell receptor (beta chain) derives from a study of blood T cell repertoires in COVID-19. The CDR3 spans 15 residues. J lost 3 bases, V lost 2 bases, and 8 bases had no gene match. Germline CDR1 is SGHRS and CDR2 is YFSETQ. Sequencing was performed with immunoSEQ multiplex PCR; in TCRdb, only in-frame clones are kept and a portion is missing. The sample records roughly 52,000 clones, roughly 89% being singletons. The TCR was taken from a man between 40 and 49 years old with COVID-19, enrolled during active disease. Material: peripheral blood. The chain combines TRBV5-1 with TRBJ2-7, with 7 bases aligning to TRBD1. Written as DNA, the CDR3 is TGCGCCAGCAGCTTAGGACAGGCCCTTATCTACGAGCAGTACTTC. This encodes CASSLGQALIYEQYF.